This T cell receptor (beta chain) was sequenced in a study of blood T cells in healthy people across ages. The CDR3 spans 16 residues. CDR1 DFQATT and CDR2 SNEGSKA come from the germline V gene (reference sequence). About this clonotype itself: Antigen: not known.

A second roughly 6 to 12 cycle PCR used barcoded and J-beta primers. Using its own MiXCR run on the 5' RACE reads, TCRdb lists one record per CDR3 protein. The table records approximately 800,000 distinct CDR3 sequences, roughly 53% of them present only once. Per-sample PBMC isolation yielded at least 6.5 million cells. Study-wide points: As age increased, TCR beta diversity per million T cells fell in a roughly linear fashion. A greater number of naive CD4+ cells and higher diversity distinguished long-lived donors from aged donors.

This TCR derives from a man older than 75 in good health. The chain carries TRBV20-1 and TRBJ2-4; 13 nucleotides match TRBD2. TRBJ2-7 matches the DNA end more closely, so the J call is doubtful. Sequenced sample: blood. DNA of the CDR3: TGCAGTGCTAGAGATCCGCGGACTAGCGGGGGCTACGAGCAGTACTTC. This gives the protein CSARDPRTSGGYEQYF.